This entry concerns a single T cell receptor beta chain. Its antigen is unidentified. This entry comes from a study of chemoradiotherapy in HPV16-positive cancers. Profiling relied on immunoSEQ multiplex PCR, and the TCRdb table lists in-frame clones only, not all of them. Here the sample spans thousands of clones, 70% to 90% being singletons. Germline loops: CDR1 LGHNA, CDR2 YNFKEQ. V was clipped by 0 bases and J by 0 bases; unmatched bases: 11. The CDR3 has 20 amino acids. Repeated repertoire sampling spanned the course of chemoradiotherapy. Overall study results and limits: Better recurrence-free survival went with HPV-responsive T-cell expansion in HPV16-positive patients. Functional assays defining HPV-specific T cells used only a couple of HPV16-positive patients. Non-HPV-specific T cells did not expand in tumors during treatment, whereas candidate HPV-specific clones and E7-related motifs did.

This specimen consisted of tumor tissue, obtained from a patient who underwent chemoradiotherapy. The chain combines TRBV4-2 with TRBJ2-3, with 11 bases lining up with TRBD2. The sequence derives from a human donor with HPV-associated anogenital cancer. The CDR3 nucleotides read TGTGCCAGCAGCCAAGACACACTAGCGGGAGTTTGGCCTAGCACAGATACGCAGTATTTT. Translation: CASSQDTLAGVWPSTDTQYF.